The present entry profiles one TCR beta chain with its context. Using immunoSEQ multiplex PCR, the repertoire was profiled, and TCRdb retains in-frame clones only, with some absent. The repertoire holds hundreds of thousands of clones, roughly 90% seen once, with roughly 5.1% in the top ten. The source of the sample is a study of blood T cell repertoires in COVID-19. The germline V and J ends were trimmed by 4 bases and 11 bases, with 18 bases remaining between them. Looked up from germline, CDR1 is MNHEY and CDR2 is SMNVEV (reference sequence). The CDR3 has 15 amino acids. This receptor was obtained from a man aged 40-50 years with acute or convalescent COVID-19. The sequencing sample was made of peripheral blood. The gene calls are TRBV27 and TRBJ2-6; D perhaps matches TRBD1 (6 bases). The CDR3 sequence: CASSSRTADVYVLTF. The CDR3 DNA is TGTGCCAGCAGTTCAAGGACAGCCGATGTGTACGTCCTGACTTTC. Complete variable domain (other parts from reference TRBV27 and TRBJ2-6): EAQVTQNPRYLITVTGKKLTVTCSQNMNHEYMSWYRQDPGLGLRQIYYSMNVEVTDKGDVPEGYKVSRKEKRNFPLILESPSPNQTSLYFCASSSRTADVYVLTFGAGSRLTVL.